This T cell receptor beta chain was sequenced during a study of blood T cell repertoires in COVID-19. Study details: The samples span acute and convalescent COVID-19 from the United States, Italy and Spain. T cells, B-cell-depleted T cells, or PBMCs supplied cDNA or gDNA.

Germline-derived CDR1 and CDR2 are MNHEY and SVGAGI. This CDR3 contains 14 residues. Trimming removed 6 bases at V and 0 bases at J, with 11 bases between. Authors' data handling: Reference gene primer amplification gave nucleated cell count estimates. The table came from immunoSEQ multiplex PCR; TCRdb's copy has only in-frame clones and leaves some out. V, J and clone size derive from that table, while D and trimming were established from the DNA sequence. The table has a few hundred thousand clones, roughly 89% seen once; the top ten hold roughly 6.2%. Sequences were obtained from peripheral blood. This chain connects TRBV6-5 to TRBJ1-1, with D hard to call. This clonotype was sampled from a man aged 60 to 69 who had recovered from COVID-19. The CDR3 sequence is CASRSPTLNTEAFF. The CDR3 nucleotides read TGTGCCAGCAGGTCGCCGACTCTGAACACTGAAGCTTTCTTT.